The clone carrying this T cell receptor beta chain came up once. This sample was taken from a study of blood T cell repertoires in COVID-19. Study overall: Material from acute and convalescent COVID-19 was sourced from the United States, Italy and Spain. The cDNA or gDNA used as material had been derived from T cells, B-cell-depleted T cells, or PBMCs.

Original processing methods: Cell counts per sample came from amplifying reference gene primers. Using immunoSEQ multiplex PCR, the repertoire was profiled, and TCRdb retains in-frame clones only, with some absent. The DNA gave D and trimming, while V, J and clone size come from that table. In the table there are about 17,000 clones, just over 85% of which are singletons. Trimming shortened V by 8 bases and J by 2 bases, and 18 bases separated the two germline ends. This CDR3 is built from 15 residues. CDR1 is SNHLY and CDR2 is FYNNEI in the germline V gene. Input material: peripheral blood. V is TRBV2 and J is TRBJ2-5, with a tentative D call TRBD1 (7 bases). The receptor was isolated from a human donor with active COVID-19. The donor label of this sample is uncertain. The DNA of the CDR3 is TGTGCCAGCTCGAAGGGGGCGGGGCGACAAGAGACCCAGTACTTC. Amino acids: CASSKGAGRQETQYF.